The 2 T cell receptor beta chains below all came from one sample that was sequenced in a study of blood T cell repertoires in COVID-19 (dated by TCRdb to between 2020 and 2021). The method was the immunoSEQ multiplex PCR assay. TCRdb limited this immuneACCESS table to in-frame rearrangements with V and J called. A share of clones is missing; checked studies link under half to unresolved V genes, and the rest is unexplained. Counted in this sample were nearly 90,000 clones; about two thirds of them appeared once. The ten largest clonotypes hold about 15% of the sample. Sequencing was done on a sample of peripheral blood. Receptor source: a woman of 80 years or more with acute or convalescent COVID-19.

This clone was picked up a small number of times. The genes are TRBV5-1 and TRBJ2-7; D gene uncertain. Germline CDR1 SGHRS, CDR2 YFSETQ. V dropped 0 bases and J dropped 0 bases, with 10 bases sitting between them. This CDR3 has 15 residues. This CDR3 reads CASSLEQSSSYEQYF. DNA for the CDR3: TGCGCCAGCAGCTTGGAACAGAGTAGCTCCTACGAGCAGTACTTC.

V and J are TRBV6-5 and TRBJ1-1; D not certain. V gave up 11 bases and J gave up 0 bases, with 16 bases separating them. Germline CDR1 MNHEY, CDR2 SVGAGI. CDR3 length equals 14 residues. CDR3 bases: TGTGCCTGCGCTCGGACTTCCCTGAACACTGAAGCTTTCTTT. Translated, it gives CACARTSLNTEAFF.